This T cell receptor beta chain was obtained from a study of T cell responses to AZD1222 COVID-19 vaccine. Notes on the study in general: Spike-specific TCRs gained breadth and depth after people received two AZD1222 doses. Repertoire sampling occurred only after the peak T cell response. Dominant at 160-218 and 743-854, vaccine-associated CD4 TCRs also spanned spike. Reportedly, close to half of spike-specific TCRs are directed against unmutated variant regions.

Regarding this clone: The antigen is unknown.

The data were produced by immunoSEQ multiplex PCR, yet TCRdb's version contains in-frame clones alone and is incomplete. The profile shows about 180,000 clones, 88% of them singletons. CDR3 length: 12 residues. The starting material was peripheral blood, obtained on day 0 of AZD1222 vaccination. This TCR came from an adult in good health. J is TRBJ1-1 and V is TRBV21-1; TRBD1, as called in the table, went unchecked against the DNA. TRBV21-1 is a pseudogene. DNA of the CDR3: TGTGCCAGCATAGGGGTGAACACTGAAGCTTTCTTT. Protein: CASIGVNTEAFF.